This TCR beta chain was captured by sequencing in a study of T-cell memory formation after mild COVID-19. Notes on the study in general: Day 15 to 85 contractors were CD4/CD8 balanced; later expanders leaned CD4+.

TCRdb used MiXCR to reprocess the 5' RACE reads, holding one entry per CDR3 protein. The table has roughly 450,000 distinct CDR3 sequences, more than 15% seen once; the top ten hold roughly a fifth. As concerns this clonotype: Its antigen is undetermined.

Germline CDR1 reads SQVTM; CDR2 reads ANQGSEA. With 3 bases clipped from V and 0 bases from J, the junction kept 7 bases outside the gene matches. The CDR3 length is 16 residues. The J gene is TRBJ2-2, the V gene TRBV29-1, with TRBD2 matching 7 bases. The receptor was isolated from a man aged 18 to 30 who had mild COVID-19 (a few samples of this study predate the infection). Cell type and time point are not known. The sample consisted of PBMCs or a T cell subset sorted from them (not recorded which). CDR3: CSVEEGRGSNTGELFF. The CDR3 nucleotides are TGCAGCGTTGAGGAGGGGCGGGGGTCGAACACCGGGGAGCTGTTTTTT.